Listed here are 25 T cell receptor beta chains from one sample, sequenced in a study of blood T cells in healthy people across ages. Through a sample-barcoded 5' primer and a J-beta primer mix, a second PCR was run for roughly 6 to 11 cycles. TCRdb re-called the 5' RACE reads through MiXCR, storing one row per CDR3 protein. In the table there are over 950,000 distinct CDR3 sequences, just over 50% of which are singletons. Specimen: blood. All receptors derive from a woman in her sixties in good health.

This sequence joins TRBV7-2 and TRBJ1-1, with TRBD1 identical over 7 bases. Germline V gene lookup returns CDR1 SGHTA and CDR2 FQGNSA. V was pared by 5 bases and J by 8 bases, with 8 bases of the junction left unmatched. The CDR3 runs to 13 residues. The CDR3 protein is CASSVNLGGEAFF. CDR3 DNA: TGTGCCAGCAGCGTAAACTTAGGGGGCGAAGCTTTCTTT. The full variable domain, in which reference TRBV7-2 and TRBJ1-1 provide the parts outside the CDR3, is GAGVSQSPSNKVTEKGKDVELRCDPISGHTALYWYRQSLGQGLEFLIYFQGNSAPDKSGLPSDRFSAERTGGSVSTLTIQRTQQEDSAVYLCASSVNLGGEAFFGQGTRLTVV.

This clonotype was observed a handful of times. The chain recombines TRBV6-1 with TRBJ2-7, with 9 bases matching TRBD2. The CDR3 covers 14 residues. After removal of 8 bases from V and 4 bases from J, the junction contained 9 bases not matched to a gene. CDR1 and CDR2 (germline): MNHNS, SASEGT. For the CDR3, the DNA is TGTGCCAGCGAGGACCTAGCGGGAAGGTACGAGCAGTACTTC. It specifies CASEDLAGRYEQYF.

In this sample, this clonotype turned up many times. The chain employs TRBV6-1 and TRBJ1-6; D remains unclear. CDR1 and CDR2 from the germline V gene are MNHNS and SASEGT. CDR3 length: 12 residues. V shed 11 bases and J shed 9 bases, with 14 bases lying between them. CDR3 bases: TGTGCCGGTAGCGGTGGACCTTCACCCCTCCACTTT. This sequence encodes CAGSGGPSPLHF.

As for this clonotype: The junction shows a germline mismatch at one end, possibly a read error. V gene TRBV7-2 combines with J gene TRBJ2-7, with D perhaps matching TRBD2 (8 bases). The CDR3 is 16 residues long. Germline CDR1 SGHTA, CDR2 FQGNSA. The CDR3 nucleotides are TGTGCCAGCAGCACCAAGGGGGCCAGCGGGAGTTACGAACAGTACTTC. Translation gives CASSTKGASGSYEQYF. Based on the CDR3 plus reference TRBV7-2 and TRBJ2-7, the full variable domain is GAGVSQSPSNKVTEKGKDVELRCDPISGHTALYWYRQSLGQGLEFLIYFQGNSAPDKSGLPSDRFSAERTGGSVSTLTIQRTQQEDSAVYLCASSTKGASGSYEQYFGPGTRLTVT.

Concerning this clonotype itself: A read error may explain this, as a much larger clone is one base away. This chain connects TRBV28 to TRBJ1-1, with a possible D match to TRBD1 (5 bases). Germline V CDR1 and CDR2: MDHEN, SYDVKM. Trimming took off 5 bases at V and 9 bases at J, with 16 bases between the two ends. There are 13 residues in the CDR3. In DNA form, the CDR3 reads TGTGCCAGCAGTGGGACCGGACGGTCTAAAGCTTTCTTT. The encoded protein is CASSGTGRSKAFF.

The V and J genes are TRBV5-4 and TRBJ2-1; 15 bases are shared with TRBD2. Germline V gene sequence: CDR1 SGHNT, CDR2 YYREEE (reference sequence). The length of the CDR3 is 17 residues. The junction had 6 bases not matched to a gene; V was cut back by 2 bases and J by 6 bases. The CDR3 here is CASSFGLAGGPGNEQFF. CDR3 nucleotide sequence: TGTGCCAGCAGCTTCGGACTAGCGGGAGGGCCTGGCAATGAGCAGTTCTTC. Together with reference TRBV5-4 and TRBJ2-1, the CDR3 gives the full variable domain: ETGVTQSPTHLIKTRGQQVTLRCSSQSGHNTVSWYQQALGQGPQFIFQYYREEENGRGNFPPRFSGLQFPNYSSELNVNALELDDSALYLCASSFGLAGGPGNEQFFGPGTRLTVL.

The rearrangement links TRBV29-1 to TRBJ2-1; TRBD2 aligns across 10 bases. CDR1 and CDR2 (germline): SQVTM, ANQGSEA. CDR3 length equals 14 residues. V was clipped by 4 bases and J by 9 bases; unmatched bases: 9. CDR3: CSVGLAGVGTEQFF. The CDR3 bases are TGCAGCGTTGGTCTAGCGGGAGTAGGCACTGAGCAGTTCTTC.

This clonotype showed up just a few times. CDR3 region: CASSHRGNTEAFF. CDR3 sequence (DNA): TGTGCCAGCAGTCATCGGGGGAACACTGAAGCTTTCTTT. V gene TRBV6-6 combines with J gene TRBJ1-1; D is unresolved. The V gene lost 5 bases and the J gene lost 1 base, with 8 bases spanning the gap. The CDR3 contains 13 residues. Germline lookup yields CDR1 MNHNY and CDR2 SVGAGI (reference sequence).

This CDR3 reads CASSLLGQGGWRNEKLFF. As DNA, the CDR3 is TGTGCCAGCAGCTTACTGGGACAGGGGGGATGGCGAAATGAAAAACTGTTTTTT. The genes are TRBV28 and TRBJ1-4; 11 bases agree with TRBD1. The V gene end was trimmed by 6 bases and the J gene end by 5 bases; junction bases not matched to a gene: 14. The length of the CDR3 is 18 residues. Germline CDR1 MDHEN, CDR2 SYDVKM.

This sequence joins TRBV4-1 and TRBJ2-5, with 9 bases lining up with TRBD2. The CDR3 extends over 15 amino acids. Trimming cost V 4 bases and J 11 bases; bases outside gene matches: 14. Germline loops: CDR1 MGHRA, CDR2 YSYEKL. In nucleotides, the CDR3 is TGCGCCAGCAGCCTCGCGACTAGCGGTTTCAATGAGCAGTACTTC. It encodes CASSLATSGFNEQYF.

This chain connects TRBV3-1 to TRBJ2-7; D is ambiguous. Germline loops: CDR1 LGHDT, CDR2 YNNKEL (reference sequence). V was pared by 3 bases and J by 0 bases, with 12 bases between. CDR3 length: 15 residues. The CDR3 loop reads CASSQPTLHSYEQYF. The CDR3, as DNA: TGTGCCAGCAGCCAGCCGACACTGCACTCCTACGAGCAGTACTTC.

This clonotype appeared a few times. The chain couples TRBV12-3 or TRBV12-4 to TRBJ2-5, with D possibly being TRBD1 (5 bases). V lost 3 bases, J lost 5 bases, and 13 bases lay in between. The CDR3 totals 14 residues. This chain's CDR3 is CASSFGQGVETQYF. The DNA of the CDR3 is TGTGCCAGCAGTTTTGGGCAGGGTGTGGAGACCCAGTACTTC.

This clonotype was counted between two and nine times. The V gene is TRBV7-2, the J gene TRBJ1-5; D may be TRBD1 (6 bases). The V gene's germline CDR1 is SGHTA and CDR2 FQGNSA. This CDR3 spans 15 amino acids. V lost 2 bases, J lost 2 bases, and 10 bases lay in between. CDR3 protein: CASSLSGVGNQPQHF. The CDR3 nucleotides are TGTGCCAGCAGCTTATCAGGGGTAGGCAATCAGCCCCAGCATTTT.

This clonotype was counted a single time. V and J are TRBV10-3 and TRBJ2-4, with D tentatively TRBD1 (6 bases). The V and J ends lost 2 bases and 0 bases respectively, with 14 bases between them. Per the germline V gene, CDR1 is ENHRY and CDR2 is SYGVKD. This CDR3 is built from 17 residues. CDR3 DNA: TGTGCCATCAGTGAGCTGGGGGCAGGGCTAGCCAAAAACATTCAGTACTTC. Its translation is CAISELGAGLAKNIQYF.

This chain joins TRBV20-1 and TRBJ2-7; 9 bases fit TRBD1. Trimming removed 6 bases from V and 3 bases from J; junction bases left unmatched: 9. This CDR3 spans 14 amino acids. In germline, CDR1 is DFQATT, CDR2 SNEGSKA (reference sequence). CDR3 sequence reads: CSAQPGQGVYEQYF. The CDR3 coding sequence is TGCAGTGCCCAACCGGGACAGGGCGTCTACGAGCAGTACTTC.

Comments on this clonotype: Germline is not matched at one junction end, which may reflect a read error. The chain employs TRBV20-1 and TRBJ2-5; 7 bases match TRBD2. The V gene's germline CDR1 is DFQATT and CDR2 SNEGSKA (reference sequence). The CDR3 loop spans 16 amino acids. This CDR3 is CCASRGVDGGKETQYF. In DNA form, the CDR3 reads TGCTGTGCTTCCCGTGGAGTAGACGGGGGGAAAGAGACCCAGTACTTC.

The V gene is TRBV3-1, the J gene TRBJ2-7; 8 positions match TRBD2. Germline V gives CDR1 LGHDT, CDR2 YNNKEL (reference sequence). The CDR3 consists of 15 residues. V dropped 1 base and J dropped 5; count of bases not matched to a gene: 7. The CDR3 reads CASSQGSGGPDEQYF. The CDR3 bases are TGTGCCAGCAGCCAAGGGTCGGGAGGGCCAGACGAGCAGTACTTC.

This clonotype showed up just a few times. CDR3 in DNA: TGTGCCAGCAGCCAAGATTCCGAGAAACAGGGCCTCGGTCAGACCCAGTACTTC. Amino acid sequence: CASSQDSEKQGLGQTQYF. This sequence joins TRBV3-1 and TRBJ2-5, with D possibly matching TRBD1 (6 bases). CDR1 is LGHDT, CDR2 YNNKEL, per germline (reference sequence). Trimming pared 0 bases from V and 6 bases from J, leaving 23 bases between. This CDR3 spans 18 amino acids.

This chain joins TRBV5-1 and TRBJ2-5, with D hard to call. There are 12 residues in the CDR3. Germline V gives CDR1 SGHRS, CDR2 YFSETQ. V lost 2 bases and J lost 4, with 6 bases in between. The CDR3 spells CASSFVAETQYF. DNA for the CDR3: TGCGCCAGCAGCTTTGTAGCAGAGACCCAGTACTTC.

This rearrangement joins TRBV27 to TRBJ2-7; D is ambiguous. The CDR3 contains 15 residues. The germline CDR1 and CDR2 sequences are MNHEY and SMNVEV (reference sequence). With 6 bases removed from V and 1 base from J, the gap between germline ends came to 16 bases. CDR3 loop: CASSRTATQSYEQYF. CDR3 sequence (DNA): TGTGCCAGCAGCCGGACCGCGACCCAATCCTACGAGCAGTACTTC.

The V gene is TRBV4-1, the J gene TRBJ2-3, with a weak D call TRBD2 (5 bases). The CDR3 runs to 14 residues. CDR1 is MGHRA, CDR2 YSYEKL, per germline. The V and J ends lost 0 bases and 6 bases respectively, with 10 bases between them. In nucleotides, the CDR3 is TGCGCCAGCAGCCAAGACTACAGAGGGGATACGCAGTATTTT. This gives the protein CASSQDYRGDTQYF.

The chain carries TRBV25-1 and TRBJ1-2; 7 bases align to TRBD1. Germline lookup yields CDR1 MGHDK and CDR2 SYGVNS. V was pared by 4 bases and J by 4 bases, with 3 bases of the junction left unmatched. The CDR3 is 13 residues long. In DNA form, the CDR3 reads TGTGCCAGCAGTGCCCGGGACAGCTATGGCTACACCTTC. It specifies CASSARDSYGYTF.

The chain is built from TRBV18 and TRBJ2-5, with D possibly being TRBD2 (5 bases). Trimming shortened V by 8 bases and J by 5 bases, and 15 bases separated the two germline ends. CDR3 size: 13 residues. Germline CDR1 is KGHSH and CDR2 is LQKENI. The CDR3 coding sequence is TGTGCCAGCGCCCCCAAACTAGTTGAGACCCAGTACTTC. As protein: CASAPKLVETQYF.

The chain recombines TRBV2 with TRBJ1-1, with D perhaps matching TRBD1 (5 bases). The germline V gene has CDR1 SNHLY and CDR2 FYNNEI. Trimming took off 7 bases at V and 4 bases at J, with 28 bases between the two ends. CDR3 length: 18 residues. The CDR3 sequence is CASTFRSGHTSLTTEAFF. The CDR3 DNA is TGTGCCAGCACCTTCCGCTCAGGGCATACCTCACTAACCACTGAAGCTTTCTTT.

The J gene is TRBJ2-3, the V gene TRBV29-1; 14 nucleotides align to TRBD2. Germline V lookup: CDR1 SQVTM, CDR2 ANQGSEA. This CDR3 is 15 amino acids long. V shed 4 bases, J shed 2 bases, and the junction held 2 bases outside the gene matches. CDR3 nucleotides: TGCAGCGTTGGGACTAGCGGGGGGACCACAGATACGCAGTATTTT. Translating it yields CSVGTSGGTTDTQYF.